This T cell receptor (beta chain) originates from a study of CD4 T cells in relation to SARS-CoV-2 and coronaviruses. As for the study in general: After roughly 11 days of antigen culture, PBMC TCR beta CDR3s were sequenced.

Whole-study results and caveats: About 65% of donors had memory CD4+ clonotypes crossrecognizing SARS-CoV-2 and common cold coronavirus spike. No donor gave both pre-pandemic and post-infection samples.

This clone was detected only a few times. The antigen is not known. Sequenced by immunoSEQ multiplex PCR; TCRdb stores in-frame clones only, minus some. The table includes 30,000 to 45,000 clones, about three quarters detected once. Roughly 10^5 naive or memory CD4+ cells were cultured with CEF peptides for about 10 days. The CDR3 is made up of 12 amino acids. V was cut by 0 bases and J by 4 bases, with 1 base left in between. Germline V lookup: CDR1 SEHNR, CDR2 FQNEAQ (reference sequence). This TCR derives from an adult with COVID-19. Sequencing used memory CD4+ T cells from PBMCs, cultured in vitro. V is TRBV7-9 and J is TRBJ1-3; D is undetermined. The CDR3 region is CASSLAGNTIYF. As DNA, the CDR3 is TGTGCCAGCAGCTTAGCGGGAAACACCATATATTTT.